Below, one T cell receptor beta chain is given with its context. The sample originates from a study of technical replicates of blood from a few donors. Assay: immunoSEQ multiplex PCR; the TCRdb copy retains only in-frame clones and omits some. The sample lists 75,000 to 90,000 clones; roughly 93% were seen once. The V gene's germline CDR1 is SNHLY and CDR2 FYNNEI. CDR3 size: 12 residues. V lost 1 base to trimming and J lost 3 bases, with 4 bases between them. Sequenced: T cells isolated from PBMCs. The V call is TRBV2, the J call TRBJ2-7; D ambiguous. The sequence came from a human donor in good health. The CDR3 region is CASSEVNYEQYF. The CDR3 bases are TGTGCCAGCAGTGAAGTCAACTACGAGCAGTACTTC.